The rows below give T cell receptor beta chains drawn from one sample of a study of tissue T cells after allogeneic stem cell transplantation. The table came from immunoSEQ multiplex PCR; TCRdb's copy has only in-frame clones and leaves some out. The sample shows 28,000 or so clones, about 90% of them seen only once. Sequences were derived from blood, sampled before transplantation. All receptors derive from a male donor older than 55 who later had graft-versus-host disease after an allogeneic stem cell transplant. The CDR3 runs from the conserved cysteine through the conserved F or W. D genes are given only for firm matches. Size is omitted from some rows. Given values are once, few, many or a class for expanded clones.

J gene,D gene,V gene,clone size,CDR3 protein,CDR3 DNA
TRBJ1-1,NA,TRBV19,NA,CASSKGQGEAFF,TGTGCCAGTAGCAAGGGGCAGGGTGAAGCTTTCTTT
TRBJ1-1,NA,TRBV27,NA,CASSLPTALRNTEAFF,TGTGCCAGCAGTCTCCCGACCGCACTTAGGAACACTGAAGCTTTCTTT
TRBJ1-4,TRBD1,TRBV29-1,NA,CSVRGGSGEKLFF,TGCAGCGTTCGAGGGGGCTCTGGAGAAAAACTGTTTTTT
TRBJ1-5,TRBD1,TRBV6-1,NA,CASSESGTGGQPQHF,TGTGCCAGCAGTGAATCGGGGACAGGGGGGCAGCCCCAGCATTTT
TRBJ2-3,TRBD1,TRBV30,NA,CAWTPRTGRSFSDTQYF,TGTGCCTGGACTCCGAGGACAGGGCGATCCTTTTCAGATACGCAGTATTTT
TRBJ2-2,NA,TRBV9,NA,CASSVALQGPGELFF,TGTGCCAGCAGCGTAGCCCTGCAGGGTCCCGGGGAGCTGTTTTTT
TRBJ2-1,TRBD1,TRBV4-1,NA,CASSQEGQVGRNEQFF,TGCGCCAGCAGCCAAGAAGGACAGGTGGGGAGAAATGAGCAGTTCTTC
TRBJ2-5,NA,TRBV10-3,NA,CAISEWTWGREETQYF,TGTGCCATCAGTGAGTGGACTTGGGGGCGCGAAGAGACCCAGTACTTC
TRBJ2-7,NA,TRBV18,NA,CASSPSRGGQNEQYF,TGTGCCAGCTCACCGTCCCGTGGCGGACAGAACGAGCAGTACTTC
TRBJ2-3,TRBD1,TRBV7-9,NA,CASSSTGAGTDTQYF,TGTGCCAGCAGCTCGACAGGGGCAGGCACAGATACGCAGTATTTT
TRBJ1-2,NA,TRBV7-9,few,CASSLDRVYGYTF,TGTGCCAGCAGCTTAGATAGGGTCTATGGCTACACCTTC
TRBJ1-6,NA,TRBV12-5,few,CASARDMANSPLHF,TGTGCTAGTGCTCGGGACATGGCTAATTCACCCCTCCACTTT
TRBJ2-7,NA,TRBV19,NA,CASSIGGPTEQYF,TGTGCCAGTAGTATAGGGGGTCCCACGGAGCAGTACTTC
TRBJ2-1,TRBD2,TRBV6-6,NA,CASRLAGRNEQFF,TGTGCCAGCAGGCTAGCGGGCCGCAATGAGCAGTTCTTC
TRBJ1-1,TRBD1,TRBV5-1,NA,CASSSRNWDRQNTEAFF,TGCGCCAGCAGCTCAAGAAACTGGGACAGGCAGAACACTGAAGCTTTCTTT
TRBJ2-5,TRBD2,TRBV4-1,few,CASSQDGAGGRAETQYF,TGCGCCAGCAGCCAAGATGGGGCGGGAGGAAGGGCAGAGACCCAGTACTTC
TRBJ2-5,TRBD1,TRBV11-2,NA,CASSLQGARETQYF,TGTGCCAGCAGCTTACAGGGGGCTAGAGAGACCCAGTACTTC
TRBJ2-7,NA,TRBV15,NA,CATSRGGASYEQYF,TGTGCCACCAGCAGAGGTGGGGCCTCCTACGAGCAGTACTTC
TRBJ2-7,NA,TRBV5-1,NA,CASSLDRNYEQYF,TGCGCCAGCAGCTTGGACAGGAACTACGAGCAGTACTTC
TRBJ1-2,NA,TRBV2,NA,CASSPSLGGRGYTF,TGTGCCAGCAGTCCTAGTTTGGGGGGTCGGGGCTACACCTTC
TRBJ2-2,TRBD2,TRBV5-1,NA,CASSLGIAGVNTGELFF,TGCGCCAGCAGCTTGGGAATCGCGGGAGTGAACACCGGGGAGCTGTTTTTT
TRBJ1-1,NA,TRBV5-6,NA,CASSSVGRNTEAFF,TGTGCCAGCAGCTCGGTAGGGCGGAACACTGAAGCTTTCTTT
TRBJ2-1,TRBD2,TRBV4-2,NA,CASSQDRDYSYEQFF,TGTGCCAGCAGCCAAGATCGGGACTATAGTTATGAGCAGTTCTTC
TRBJ2-3,TRBD1,TRBV11-2,NA,CASSLFRDSFTDTQYF,TGTGCCAGCAGCTTATTCCGGGACAGCTTCACAGATACGCAGTATTTT
TRBJ2-1,TRBD2,TRBV11-2,NA,CASSLHRDYRFF,TGTGCCAGCAGCCTGCACCGGGACTACAGGTTCTTC
TRBJ2-1,TRBD2,TRBV5-1,NA,CASTFTLAGSGNEQFF,TGCGCCAGCACTTTTACACTAGCGGGCAGCGGAAATGAGCAGTTCTTC
TRBJ1-5,NA,TRBV3-1/TRBV3-2,NA,CASSQGEQPQHF,TGTGCCAGCAGCCAAGGGGAGCAGCCCCAGCATTTT
TRBJ1-1,NA,TRBV5-1,NA,CASSPNELGGFNEAFF,TGCGCCAGCAGCCCAAACGAGCTAGGGGGATTCAATGAAGCTTTCTTT
TRBJ1-5,NA,TRBV7-9,few,CASSPFGAGNQPQHF,TGTGCCAGCAGCCCTTTCGGGGCAGGCAATCAGCCCCAGCATTTT
TRBJ2-5,NA,TRBV10-1,NA,CASGEILGETQYF,TGCGCCAGCGGGGAGATCCTTGGAGAGACCCAGTACTTC
TRBJ1-3,NA,TRBV27,NA,CASSRWGGFSGNTIYF,TGTGCCAGCAGTCGATGGGGGGGATTCTCTGGAAACACCATATATTTT
TRBJ2-1,NA,TRBV5-1,NA,CASSGTGTGYNEQFF,TGCGCCAGCAGCGGAACCGGGACTGGCTACAATGAGCAGTTCTTC
TRBJ1-1,NA,TRBV11-2,NA,CASSPTFYTEAFF,TGTGCCAGCAGCCCCACGTTCTACACTGAAGCTTTCTTT
TRBJ2-1,TRBD2,TRBV18,NA,CASSQTTSGGGYNEQFF,TGTGCCAGCTCACAGACGACTAGCGGGGGGGGCTACAATGAGCAGTTCTTC
TRBJ1-5,NA,TRBV5-4,NA,CASSLNEGGNQPQHF,TGTGCCAGCAGCTTGAACGAAGGAGGCAATCAGCCCCAGCATTTT
TRBJ1-1,TRBD1,TRBV2,NA,CASSDGGQGPKAFF,TGTGCCAGCAGTGACGGGGGACAGGGGCCCAAAGCTTTCTTT